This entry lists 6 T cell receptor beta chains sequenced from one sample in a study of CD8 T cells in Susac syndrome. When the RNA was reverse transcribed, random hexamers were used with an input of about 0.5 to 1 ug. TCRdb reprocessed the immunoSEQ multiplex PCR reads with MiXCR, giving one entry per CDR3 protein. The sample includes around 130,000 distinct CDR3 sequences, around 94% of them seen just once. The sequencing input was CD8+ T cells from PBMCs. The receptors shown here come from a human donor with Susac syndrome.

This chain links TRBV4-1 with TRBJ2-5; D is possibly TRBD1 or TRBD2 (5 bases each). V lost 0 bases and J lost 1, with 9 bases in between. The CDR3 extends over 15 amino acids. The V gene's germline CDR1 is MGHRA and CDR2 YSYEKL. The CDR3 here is CASSQDGGSQETQYF. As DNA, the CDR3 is TGCGCCAGCAGCCAAGATGGGGGTTCCCAAGAGACCCAGTACTTC.

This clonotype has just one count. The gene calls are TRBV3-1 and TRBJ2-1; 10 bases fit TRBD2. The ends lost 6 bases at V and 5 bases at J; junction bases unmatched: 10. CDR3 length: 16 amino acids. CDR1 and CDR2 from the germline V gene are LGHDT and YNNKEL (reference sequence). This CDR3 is CASRPSAGGLDNEQFF. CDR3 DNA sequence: TGTGCCAGCAGACCATCAGCGGGGGGGCTCGACAATGAGCAGTTCTTC.

In DNA form, the CDR3 reads TGTGCCAGCAGCGCCCCCGGGACAGGGCGGAACTACACCTTC. Protein product: CASSAPGTGRNYTF. The J gene is TRBJ1-2, the V gene TRBV14, with TRBD1 matching over 9 bases. The CDR3 covers 14 residues. V trimming: 5 bases; J trimming: 10 bases; junction bases outside the gene matches: 11. Germline V gene lookup returns CDR1 SGHDN and CDR2 FVKESK.

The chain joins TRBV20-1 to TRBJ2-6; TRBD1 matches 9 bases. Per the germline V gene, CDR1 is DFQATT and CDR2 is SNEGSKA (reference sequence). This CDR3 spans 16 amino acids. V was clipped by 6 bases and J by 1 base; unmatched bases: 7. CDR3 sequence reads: CSAARDRVSGANVLTF. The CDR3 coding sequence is TGCAGTGCGGCCCGGGACAGGGTTTCTGGGGCCAACGTCCTGACTTTC.

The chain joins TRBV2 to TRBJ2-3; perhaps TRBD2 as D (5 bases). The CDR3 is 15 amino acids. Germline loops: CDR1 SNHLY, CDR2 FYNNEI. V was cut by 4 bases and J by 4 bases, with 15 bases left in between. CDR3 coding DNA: TGTGCCAGCAGTGTAAAGGGAGCCTTTTCAGATACGCAGTATTTT. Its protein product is CASSVKGAFSDTQYF.

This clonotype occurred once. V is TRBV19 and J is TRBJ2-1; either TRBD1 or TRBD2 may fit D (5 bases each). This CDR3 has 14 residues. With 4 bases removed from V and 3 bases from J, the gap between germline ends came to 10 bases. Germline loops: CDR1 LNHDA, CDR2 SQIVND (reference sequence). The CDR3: CASSRGLVYNEQFF. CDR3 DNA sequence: TGTGCCAGTAGTAGGGGGTTAGTCTACAATGAGCAGTTCTTC.